One sample yielded the 18 T cell receptor beta chains listed below, sequenced in a study of cytomegalovirus exposure and HLA in healthy donors. 60 Vbeta and 13 Jbeta primers were used in PCR. Method: immunoSEQ multiplex PCR; TCRdb's copy keeps in-frame clones and lacks some. Among 130,000 to 150,000 clones, around four fifths were seen once, and the ten largest hold around 2.9%. The sequencing sample was made of PBMCs. These TCRs come from a female donor in good health and CMV-seronegative.

The chain is built from TRBV27 and TRBJ2-7, with D possibly matching TRBD2 (5 bases). V was shortened by 9 bases and J by 0 bases, with 15 bases between the two germline ends. The CDR3 contains 14 residues. The germline gives CDR1 MNHEY, CDR2 SMNVEV (reference sequence). DNA of the CDR3: TGTGCCAGTCGGAAGGGAGTTAGCTCCTACGAGCAGTACTTC. Translation: CASRKGVSSYEQYF.

As DNA, the CDR3 is TGCGCCAGCAGCCAAGAAAGGGTTGGTCTGAGGGGGGGCTACACCTTC. It translates to CASSQERVGLRGGYTF. The J gene is TRBJ1-2, the V gene TRBV4-1; weak D call: TRBD1 (6 bases). V shed 0 bases and J shed 8 bases, with 19 bases lying between them. In germline, CDR1 is MGHRA, CDR2 YSYEKL. The CDR3 sequence is 16 residues long.

V is TRBV2 and J is TRBJ1-4; tentative D call: TRBD1 (6 bases). Looked up from germline, CDR1 is SNHLY and CDR2 is FYNNEI. CDR3 length: 15 residues. V was shortened by 6 bases and J by 7 bases, with 18 bases between the two germline ends. The CDR3 sequence: CASRELQGGGEKLFF. The CDR3 DNA reads TGTGCCAGCAGGGAATTACAGGGTGGAGGTGAAAAACTGTTTTTT.

The chain is built from TRBV5-5 and TRBJ1-2, with D perhaps TRBD1 (5 bases). The CDR3 extends over 15 amino acids. Trimming shortened V by 3 bases and J by 3 bases, and 15 bases separated the two germline ends. The V gene's germline CDR1 is SGHKS and CDR2 YYEKEE (reference sequence). CDR3 sequence (DNA): TGTGCCAGCAGCTCCCAGGGTCTGTACGACTATGGCTACACCTTC. Amino acid sequence: CASSSQGLYDYGYTF.

The chain employs TRBV28 and TRBJ1-6; 8 nucleotides align to TRBD1. CDR3 length: 14 amino acids. Trimming cost V 6 bases and J 10 bases; bases outside gene matches: 8. The germline V gene has CDR1 MDHEN and CDR2 SYDVKM. CDR3 protein: CASSATGDLSPLHF. The CDR3 DNA reads TGTGCCAGCAGCGCGACAGGGGACCTATCACCCCTCCACTTT.

The rearrangement links TRBV9 to TRBJ1-3; 7 bases fit TRBD1. V trimming: 2 bases; J trimming: 0 bases; junction bases outside the gene matches: 2. The germline gives CDR1 SGDLS, CDR2 YYNGEE. CDR3 length equals 15 residues. The CDR3 loop is CASSVGTVSGNTIYF. CDR3 nucleotide sequence: TGTGCCAGCAGCGTTGGGACAGTCTCTGGAAACACCATATATTTT.

The chain has TRBV6-4 and TRBJ2-7, with unresolved D. Trimming shortened V by 7 bases and J by 1 base, and 8 bases separated the two germline ends. Germline values: CDR1 MRHNA, CDR2 SNTAGT. This CDR3 comprises 12 residues. For the CDR3, the DNA is TGTGCCAGCATGGCCAGATCCTACGAGCAGTACTTC. Protein: CASMARSYEQYF.

The CDR3 DNA follows: TGTGCCACCCTTAGCGGGAGGGCCTACGAGCAGTACTTC. Translation: CATLSGRAYEQYF. The V gene is TRBV6-1, the J gene TRBJ2-7; TRBD2 matches at 11 bases. CDR3 length: 13 amino acids. The germline V gene encodes CDR1 MNHNS and CDR2 SASEGT. The trim removed 10 bases at V and 2 bases at J, leaving 4 bases unmatched.

The CDR3 coding sequence is TGTGCCAGTAGTATAGACAGTTTCGTCAATGAAAAACTGTTTTTT. It codes for CASSIDSFVNEKLFF. The rearrangement joins TRBV19 to TRBJ1-4; D remains unclear. The V end lost 0 bases, the J end lost 5 bases, and 10 bases lay between the germline ends. This CDR3 has 15 residues. Germline V gene data show CDR1 as LNHDA and CDR2 as SQIVND (reference sequence).

The chain's CDR3 is CSVGGGRQGEPQHF. The CDR3 DNA is TGCAGCGTTGGGGGGGGACGCCAAGGGGAGCCCCAGCATTTT. The V and J genes are TRBV29-1 and TRBJ1-5, with a possible D match to TRBD1 (5 bases). The V end was cut by 4 bases, the J end by 8 bases, with 18 bases between. Germline CDR1 and CDR2: SQVTM and ANQGSEA. This CDR3 has 14 amino acids.

The V and J genes are TRBV19 and TRBJ1-5; 9 bases map to TRBD1. The CDR3 totals 15 residues. Unmatched junction bases numbered 4, after V lost 3 bases and J lost 4 bases. CDR1 is LNHDA and CDR2 is SQIVND in the germline V gene (reference sequence). CDR3 nucleotide sequence: TGTGCCAGTAGTATCCTACAGGGGGCAAATCAGCCCCAGCATTTT. Translating gives CASSILQGANQPQHF.

This clone was seen a single time. The chain combines TRBV5-1 with TRBJ2-1, with no clear D. V was cut by 4 bases and J by 0 bases, with 14 bases left in between. From germline, CDR1 is SGHRS and CDR2 YFSETQ. CDR3 length: 16 amino acids. The CDR3 loop reads CASSPLARSSYNEQFF. The CDR3 DNA follows: TGCGCCAGCAGCCCCCTGGCCCGGAGCTCCTACAATGAGCAGTTCTTC. The full variable domain, in which reference TRBV5-1 and TRBJ2-1 provide the parts outside the CDR3, is KAGVTQTPRYLIKTRGQQVTLSCSPISGHRSVSWYQQTPGQGLQFLFEYFSETQRNKGNFPGRFSGRQFSNSRSEMNVSTLELGDSALYLCASSPLARSSYNEQFFGPGTRLTVL.

This chain uses TRBV6-5 with TRBJ1-2, with 9 nucleotides matching TRBD1. Germline CDR1 MNHEY, CDR2 SVGAGI. V dropped 6 bases and J dropped 5; count of bases not matched to a gene: 10. This CDR3 is built from 15 residues. CDR3 bases: TGTGCCAGCAGACTCTACAGGGGGCGCCTTTATGGCTACACCTTC. Translation: CASRLYRGRLYGYTF.

This chain uses TRBV5-1 with TRBJ2-7, with 7 bases matching TRBD1. CDR1 and CDR2 from the germline V gene are SGHRS and YFSETQ. The J segment lost 0 bases and the V segment lost 2 bases, leaving 8 bases of the junction unmatched. This CDR3 comprises 16 residues. The CDR3 DNA reads as TGCGCCAGCAGCTTAACGACAGGGTTGAGCTCCTACGAGCAGTACTTC. Encoded protein: CASSLTTGLSSYEQYF.

The V and J genes are TRBV5-1 and TRBJ2-4; TRBD2 agrees at 15 bases. The CDR3 consists of 17 residues. V lost 3 bases, J lost 8 bases, and 9 bases stayed unmatched. CDR1 and CDR2 (germline): SGHRS, YFSETQ. CDR3 sequence (DNA): TGCGCCAGCAGCTCCGGACTAGCGGGGGGGGTAATACACATTCAGTACTTC. Residues: CASSSGLAGGVIHIQYF.

This chain links TRBV5-4 with TRBJ1-2, with 9 nucleotides matching TRBD1. The V gene's germline CDR1 is SGHNT and CDR2 YYREEE (reference sequence). The CDR3 length is 15 residues. The V and J ends lost 4 bases and 3 bases, in that order; junction bases with no gene match: 7. The CDR3 sequence: CASSHGQGYDYGYTF. CDR3 DNA: TGTGCCAGCAGCCATGGACAGGGGTACGACTATGGCTACACCTTC. Combining the CDR3 with reference TRBV5-4 and TRBJ1-2 gives the whole variable domain ETGVTQSPTHLIKTRGQQVTLRCSSQSGHNTVSWYQQALGQGPQFIFQYYREEENGRGNFPPRFSGLQFPNYSSELNVNALELDDSALYLCASSHGQGYDYGYTFGSGTRLTVV.

A few counts support this clone. V usage is TRBV6-6 and J usage is TRBJ1-2; D not resolved. V was trimmed by 8 bases and J by 4 bases, leaving 14 bases between them. Germline-derived CDR1 and CDR2 are MNHNY and SVGAGI (reference sequence). CDR3 size: 13 residues. CDR3 sequence reads: CASGIGPSYGYTF. CDR3 sequence (DNA): TGTGCCAGCGGTATTGGGCCTTCCTATGGCTACACCTTC.

V is TRBV5-1 and J is TRBJ2-1, with 7 bases matching TRBD1. Germline CDR1 is SGHRS and CDR2 is YFSETQ. The CDR3 has 13 amino acids. After removal of 2 bases from V and 9 bases from J, the junction contained 5 bases not matched to a gene. DNA for the CDR3: TGCGCCAGCAGCTTCACAGGGGACGGTGAGCAGTTCTTC. Its protein is CASSFTGDGEQFF.